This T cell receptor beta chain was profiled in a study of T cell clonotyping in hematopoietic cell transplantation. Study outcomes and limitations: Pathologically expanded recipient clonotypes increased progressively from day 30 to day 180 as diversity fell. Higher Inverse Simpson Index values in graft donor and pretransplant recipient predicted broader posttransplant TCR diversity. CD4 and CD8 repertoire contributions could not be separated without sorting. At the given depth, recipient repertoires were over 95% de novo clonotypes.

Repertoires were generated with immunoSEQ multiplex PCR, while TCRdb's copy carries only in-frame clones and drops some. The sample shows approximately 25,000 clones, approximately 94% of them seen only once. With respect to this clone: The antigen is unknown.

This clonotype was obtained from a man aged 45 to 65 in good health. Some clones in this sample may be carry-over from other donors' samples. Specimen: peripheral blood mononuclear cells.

As DNA, the CDR3 is TGTGCCAGTACTTCCCCGTCTGGATATGGCTACACCTTC. Translation gives CASTSPSGYGYTF. The chain carries TRBV19 and TRBJ1-2; D gene uncertain. V gave up 7 bases and J gave up 5 bases, with 14 bases separating them. Germline lookup yields CDR1 LNHDA and CDR2 SQIVND (reference sequence). The CDR3 loop spans 13 amino acids.